These T cell receptor beta chains were read from a single sample in a study of radiotherapy plus CTLA-4 blockade in lung cancer. The repertoire was sequenced with immunoSEQ multiplex PCR; TCRdb's copy has only in-frame clones and lacks some. The table has roughly 32,000 clones, about four fifths seen once. The specimen was peripheral blood, collected from a patient treated with radiotherapy plus ipilimumab. The receptor source for this set is a human donor with non-small cell lung cancer that progressed on radiotherapy plus ipilimumab. Each CDR3 is given with its conserved first and last residue. D genes are given only for firm matches. Rows give clone size only sometimes, using once, few, many, or a class for an expanded clone.

TRBJ2-5 TRBV20-1 . . TGCAGTGCCACGTCGCAGACCCAGTACTTC CSATSQTQYF
TRBJ1-1 TRBV6-6 . . TGTGCCAGCAGCCGTCGGGGGGCCCCAACGAACACTGAAGCTTTCTTT CASSRRGAPTNTEAFF
TRBJ1-6 TRBV7-9 TRBD1 . TGTGCCAGCAGCCCCTGGACAGGGAACTCACCCCTCCACTTT CASSPWTGNSPLHF
TRBJ2-7 TRBV19 . . TGTGCCAGTAGTATAGATCTTTCGGGAGAATCGCGGTGCGAGCAGTACTTC CASSIDLSGESRCEQYF
TRBJ2-1 TRBV6-1 . . TGTGCCAGCAGTGGGGCTAGCGCTATCCATGAGCAGTTCTTC CASSGASAIHEQFF
TRBJ1-2 TRBV28 . . TGTGCCAGCAGTTCCCCCCCTCAGGACAGTTCGAGCTACACCTTC CASSSPPQDSSSYTF
TRBJ2-7 TRBV7-9 . . TGTGCCAGCAGCTCCTTAGGGGTCGAGCAGTACTTC CASSSLGVEQYF
TRBJ1-2 TRBV5-1 TRBD1 . TGCGCCAGCGCCGATCAGGGGGCAGGATATGGCTACACCTTC CASADQGAGYGYTF
TRBJ1-2 TRBV5-4 . few TGTGCCAGCAGCTTTATAGGGGACGGCTATGGCTACACCTTC CASSFIGDGYGYTF
TRBJ1-2 TRBV6-6 . . TGTGCCAGCAGTTGGTCGGGGCTAGTTGACTATGGCTACACCTTC CASSWSGLVDYGYTF
TRBJ2-5 TRBV15 . . TGTGCCACCAGCAGAGAAATCCGGGTCCGACAAGAGACCCAGTACTTC CATSREIRVRQETQYF
TRBJ1-2 TRBV5-6 TRBD1 . TGTGCCAGCAGCTTCCAGACAGGGCCGGCCGGCGGCTACACCTTC CASSFQTGPAGGYTF
TRBJ1-2 TRBV7-2 . . TGTGCCAGCAGCTTAGGTGGGCGGAGGGGCTACACCTTC CASSLGGRRGYTF
TRBJ2-5 TRBV11-2 . . TGTGCCAGCAGCCCCCAGGGGATCGGGACGCGGGAGCAGTACTTC CASSPQGIGTREQYF
TRBJ2-3 TRBV19 TRBD2 . TGTGCCAGTAGTATACTAGCGGGAGTGGATACGCAGTATTTT CASSILAGVDTQYF
TRBJ2-7 TRBV18 TRBD2 few TGTGCCAGCTCACCGACTAGCGGAGGCTACGAGCAGTACTTC CASSPTSGGYEQYF
TRBJ1-2 TRBV30 . few TGTGCCTGGTCACGACAGACGAATGGCTACACCTTC CAWSRQTNGYTF
TRBJ1-5 TRBV27 TRBD1 few TGTGCCAGCAGTTTGGGACAGGGCCTGGTCAATCAGCCCCAGCATTTT CASSLGQGLVNQPQHF
TRBJ2-5 TRBV27 . . TGTGCCAGCAGTTTTGTCCGGGAGAACCAAGAGACCCAGTACTTC CASSFVRENQETQYF
TRBJ1-3 TRBV10-3 . . TGTGCCATCAGTGAAGTTTTAGGAGGGTCCGGAAACACCATATATTTT CAISEVLGGSGNTIYF
TRBJ2-7 TRBV4-3 TRBD1 . TGCGCCAGCAGCCAGGGGACAGGGAGTAGTCAGCAGTACTTC CASSQGTGSSQQYF
TRBJ2-7 TRBV6-6 TRBD1 few TGTGCCAGCAGTTATGGGCAGGGGGCCTACGAGCAGTACTTC CASSYGQGAYEQYF
TRBJ1-5 TRBV7-8 TRBD1 . TGTGCCAGCAGCTTTTCGGGACAGAGCAATCAGCCCCAGCATTTT CASSFSGQSNQPQHF
TRBJ2-2 TRBV5-1 TRBD1 . TGCGCCAGCAGCTCCCGGACAGGGGATGGCGGGGAGCTGTTTTTT CASSSRTGDGGELFF
TRBJ1-3 TRBV28 . . TGTGCCAGCAGTTTGTACCTGGACAGTAAAGGAAACACCATATATTTT CASSLYLDSKGNTIYF
TRBJ2-6 TRBV5-1 . . TGCGCCAGCAGCCCCAGCGGGTCCTCTGGGGCCAACGTCCTGACTTTC CASSPSGSSGANVLTF
TRBJ1-2 TRBV7-8 TRBD1 few TGTGCCAGCAGCTTAAATACAGGGGGCGTCTATGGCTACACCTTC CASSLNTGGVYGYTF
TRBJ2-3 TRBV9 . . TGTGCCAGCAGCGTAGACCGGGGCGGCCCAGATACGCAGTATTTT CASSVDRGGPDTQYF
TRBJ1-5 TRBV10-3 . . TGTGCCATCAGTGAGTCGGGAGGTGATCAGCCCCAGCATTTT CAISESGGDQPQHF
TRBJ1-1 TRBV10-3 TRBD1 . TGTGCCATCAGGGGACAGGGGGGGAACACTGAAGCTTTCTTT CAIRGQGGNTEAFF
TRBJ1-4 TRBV4-1 TRBD1 . TGCGCCAGCAGCCAAGATCGAATCGGACAGGGGGGAAGTGAAAAACTGTTTTTT CASSQDRIGQGGSEKLFF
TRBJ1-5 TRBV4-1 . . TGCGCCAGCAGCCAAGAGACAGGATCCTCAATCAGCCCCCAGCATTTT CASSQETGSSISPQHF
TRBJ1-1 TRBV6-6 TRBD1 . TGTGCCAGCCGTACAGGGGGTGGTTACACTGAAGCTTTCTTT CASRTGGGYTEAFF
TRBJ1-5 TRBV6-1 TRBD1 . TGTGCCAGCAGTGGAGATGGACAGGCCGCGAATCAGCCCCAGCATTTT CASSGDGQAANQPQHF
TRBJ2-2 TRBV19 . . TGTGCCAGTAGTACCTCTCGGGGCACCGGGGAGCTGTTTTTT CASSTSRGTGELFF
TRBJ2-7 TRBV15 TRBD1 . TGTGCCACCAGCGTTCGCCCGGGACAGGGCTACGAGCAGTACTTC CATSVRPGQGYEQYF
TRBJ2-3 TRBV5-1 . . TGCGCCAGCAGCTTGTATGGCGGTCCCACAGATACGCAGTATTTT CASSLYGGPTDTQYF
TRBJ2-6 TRBV9 . . TGTGCCAGCCAAAGGGACAAGCCTGGGGCCAACGTCCTGACTTTC CASQRDKPGANVLTF
TRBJ1-5 TRBV27 . . TGTGCCAGCAGTTTATTCAGGCCCCGGCCCAATCAGCCCCAGCATTTT CASSLFRPRPNQPQHF
TRBJ2-7 TRBV11-2 TRBD1 . TGTGCCAGCAGCTTAGTGGCAGGGGGCGAGCAGTACTTC CASSLVAGGEQYF
TRBJ1-4 TRBV18 . few TGTGCCAGCTCACCAGACGAGGAAAAACTGTTTTTT CASSPDEEKLFF
TRBJ2-1 TRBV6-5 TRBD1 few TGTGCCAGCAGTTACTCAACAGGGGGATACAATGAGCAGTTCTTC CASSYSTGGYNEQFF
TRBJ2-2 TRBV7-8 TRBD1 . TGTGCCAGCAGCTCCCGGGACAGGGGAACCGGGGAGCTGTTTTTT CASSSRDRGTGELFF
TRBJ1-1 TRBV10-2 TRBD1 . TGCGCCAGCAGTGTTACAGGGGAGAACACTGAAGCTTTCTTT CASSVTGENTEAFF
TRBJ2-7 TRBV6-1 . . TGTGCCAGCAGTGCAGGGCTTGGTTCCTACGAGCAGTACTTC CASSAGLGSYEQYF
TRBJ1-5 TRBV7-9 . few TGTGCCAGCAGCTTCGCGAATCAGCCCCAGCATTTT CASSFANQPQHF
TRBJ2-7 TRBV6-1 TRBD2 . TGTGCCAGCAGTCCTCGGACTAGCGGGGAGAGGGAGCAGTACTTC CASSPRTSGEREQYF
TRBJ1-1 TRBV5-1 . . TGCGCCAGCAGCTTGGAATCGGCGGGGACGTACACTGAAGCTTTCTTT CASSLESAGTYTEAFF
TRBJ1-1 TRBV19 . . TGTGCCAGTAGTATTGGGGCCTGGGGAGAAGCTTTCTTT CASSIGAWGEAFF
TRBJ2-7 TRBV6-1 . . TGTGCCAGCAGTGAACTGGGGTACGAGCAGTACTTC CASSELGYEQYF
TRBJ2-3 TRBV5-1 TRBD2 . TGCGCCAGCAGCTTGGGGGGGACTAGCGGGAGGACAGATACGCAGTATTTT CASSLGGTSGRTDTQYF
TRBJ2-7 TRBV9 . . TGTGCCAGCACCTCCGGGACATCTGTAGGCGAGCAGTACTTC CASTSGTSVGEQYF